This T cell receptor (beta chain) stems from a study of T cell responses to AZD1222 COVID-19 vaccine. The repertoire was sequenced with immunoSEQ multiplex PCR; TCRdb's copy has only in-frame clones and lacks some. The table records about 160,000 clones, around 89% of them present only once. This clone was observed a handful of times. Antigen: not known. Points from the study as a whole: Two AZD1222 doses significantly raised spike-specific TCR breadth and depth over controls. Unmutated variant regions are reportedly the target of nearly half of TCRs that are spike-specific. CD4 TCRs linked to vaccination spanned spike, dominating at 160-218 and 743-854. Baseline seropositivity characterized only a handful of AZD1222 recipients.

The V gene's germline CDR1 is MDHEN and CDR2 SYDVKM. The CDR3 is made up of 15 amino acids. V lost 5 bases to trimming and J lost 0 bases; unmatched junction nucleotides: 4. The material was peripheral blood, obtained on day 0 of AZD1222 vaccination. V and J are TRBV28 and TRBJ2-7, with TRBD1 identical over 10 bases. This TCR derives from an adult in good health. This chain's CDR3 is CASSPWTGGSYEQYF. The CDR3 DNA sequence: TGTGCCAGCAGTCCGTGGACAGGGGGCTCCTACGAGCAGTACTTC.